These 6 T cell receptor beta chains came from one sample sequenced in a study of T cell repertoires in cytomegalovirus infection. TCRdb re-analysed the reads in MiXCR, keeping a single row per CDR3 protein. This table has hundreds of thousands of distinct CDR3 sequences, approximately 40% appearing once. Antigens for these TCRs are unknown. The sample consisted of cultured PBMCs, taken from culture after CMV antigen stimulation. These receptors were collected from a human donor in good health (CMV status not recorded). Some clones in this sample may be carry-over from other donors' samples.

The gene calls are TRBV6-8 and TRBJ2-5; no definite D call. This CDR3 is built from 13 residues. V lost 11 bases to trimming and J lost 5 bases, with 18 bases between them. CDR1 and CDR2 from the germline V gene are MNHGY and SAAAGT. The CDR3 loop is CAVGRVGWETQYF. The CDR3 bases are TGTGCCGTCGGACGGGTCGGATGGGAGACCCAGTACTTC.

A few counts support this clonotype. V and J are TRBV5-4 and TRBJ1-2; D is perhaps TRBD1 (5 bases). Trimming took 3 bases from V and 8 from J, leaving 20 bases between them. In germline, CDR1 is SGHNT, CDR2 YYREEE (reference sequence). This CDR3 comprises 15 residues. The CDR3 sequence: CASSSERVRGKGYTF. Written as DNA, the CDR3 is TGTGCCAGCAGCTCGGAACGGGTCCGGGGGAAGGGCTACACCTTC.

This clonotype was observed a few times. V usage is TRBV7-2 and J usage is TRBJ2-1; 8 bases align to TRBD2. CDR3 length: 17 residues. The junction had 10 bases not matched to a gene; V was cut back by 5 bases and J by 1 base. Per germline, CDR1 SGHTA and CDR2 FQGNSA. CDR3 protein: CASSQRDRGGSYNEQFF. The CDR3 nucleotides are TGTGCCAGCAGCCAGAGGGATCGGGGGGGGTCCTACAATGAGCAGTTCTTC.

The V gene is TRBV14, the J gene TRBJ2-7; 8 nucleotides agree with TRBD1. The CDR3 loop spans 15 amino acids. The trim removed 3 bases at V and 3 bases at J, leaving 7 bases unmatched. Germline V CDR1 and CDR2: SGHDN, FVKESK. The CDR3 spells CASSQPGQEIYEQYF. The CDR3 DNA reads as TGTGCCAGCAGCCAGCCGGGACAGGAGATCTACGAGCAGTACTTC.

This chain links TRBV11-1 with TRBJ2-2; a possible D gene is TRBD2 (6 bases). V shed 6 bases and J shed 4 bases, with 12 bases lying between them. CDR3 length equals 14 residues. Germline CDR1 reads SGHAT; CDR2 reads FQDESV (reference sequence). CDR3 region: CASRSSATTGELFF. Here the CDR3 DNA reads TGTGCCAGCAGATCTAGCGCGACCACCGGGGAGCTGTTTTTT.

This clonotype was recorded only once. The V and J genes are TRBV20-1 and TRBJ2-5, with D maybe TRBD1 (5 bases). The CDR3 is 13 residues long. Trimming stripped 6 bases from V and 2 bases from J, with 13 bases between. Germline values: CDR1 DFQATT, CDR2 SNEGSKA (reference sequence). CDR3 in amino acids: CSALRQTQETQYF. The CDR3 nucleotides are TGCAGTGCACTAAGACAGACACAAGAGACCCAGTACTTC.